This T cell receptor beta chain appears in the sequencing data of a study of blood T cell repertoires in COVID-19. Study-wide background: Specimens from acute and convalescent COVID-19 originated in the United States, Italy and Spain. PBMCs, B-cell-depleted T cells, or T cells provided the cDNA or gDNA that made up the material.

V was pared by 6 bases and J by 0 bases, with 5 bases of the junction left unmatched. From germline, CDR1 is MNHEY and CDR2 SVGEGT. CDR3 length: 14 amino acids. Study processing details: Reference gene primers were amplified, and this amplification served to estimate nucleated cell counts. Produced via immunoSEQ multiplex PCR; TCRdb's table is partial and in-frame only. V and J calls and clone size come straight from that table; D and trimming were deduced from the DNA. The table records over 150,000 clones, roughly 86% of them present only once. This clonotype was obtained from a man in his forties with active or convalescent COVID-19. The rearrangement uses TRBV6-2 or TRBV6-3 and TRBJ2-7; 7 nucleotides align to TRBD1. Sequenced sample: peripheral blood. CDR3 in DNA: TGTGCCAGCAGCATGGGACAGACCTCCTACGAGCAGTACTTC. It encodes CASSMGQTSYEQYF.